This T cell receptor beta chain is from a study of T cells in Graves' hyperthyroidism and ophthalmopathy. RNA transcripts were the template for amplifying TCR beta CDR3 regions. Carried out on the TCR CDR3, a first-round RT-PCR used the HTBI primer set. TCRdb re-analysed the multiplex PCR reads in MiXCR, keeping a single row per CDR3 protein. The sample contains almost 50,000 distinct CDR3 sequences, roughly 51% of which appear only once. The CDR3 has 15 residues. V gave up 3 bases and J gave up 1 base, with 12 bases separating them. In germline, CDR1 is LNHNV, CDR2 YYDKDF (reference sequence). The sequenced sample consisted of peripheral blood or thyroid tissue (not recorded which). The chain employs TRBV15 and TRBJ1-1; D remains ambiguous. This clonotype was obtained from a man aged 18 to 29 with Graves' hyperthyroidism. For the CDR3, the DNA is TGTGCCACCAGCAGCATTATCGGGCGGAACACTGAAGCTTTCTTT. This sequence encodes CATSSIIGRNTEAFF.